The clone carrying this T cell receptor beta chain was counted only a few times. What it recognizes is unknown. The CDR3 is 14 amino acids. Germline V gene lookup returns CDR1 SGHRS and CDR2 YFSETQ. V gave up 5 bases and J gave up 0 bases, with 12 bases separating them. This entry is derived from a study of cytomegalovirus exposure and HLA in healthy donors. Study-level information: There were some 410 genotyped donors. Of these, roughly 86% fell in the genetic ancestry cluster associated with self-reported Caucasian donors. The study, taken as a whole, reports: An analysis was carried out at a later point. It showed that HLA-associated TCR beta chains were more clonally expanded than equally common non-associated chains.

PCR amplification relied on 60 Vbeta primers (plus 13 Jbeta primers). Per the original methods: About 10 million shared chains were among approximately 80 million unique TCR beta chains counted in a later analysis. Clones were sequenced by immunoSEQ multiplex PCR, and TCRdb holds only the in-frame ones, with some missing. V and J calls and clone size come straight from that table; D and trimming were deduced from the DNA. Of roughly 110,000 clones in the sample, 75% to 85% are singletons; the top ten hold 1.5% to 2%. This receptor was obtained from a man in his forties or fifties in good health and CMV-seronegative. The chain links TRBV5-1 to TRBJ2-7; a weak D match, TRBD1 (5 bases). The specimen sequenced was PBMCs. CDR3 sequence: CASSDRQSSYEQYF. The CDR3, as DNA: TGCGCCAGCAGTGATAGACAGAGCTCCTACGAGCAGTACTTC.